This T cell receptor beta chain was captured by sequencing in a study of blood T cell repertoires in COVID-19. Study details: Italy, Spain and the United States were the sources of the convalescent and acute COVID-19 samples.

Method: immunoSEQ multiplex PCR; TCRdb's copy keeps in-frame clones and lacks some. This table holds fewer than 200,000 clones, about 86% found once. Per the germline V gene, CDR1 is KGHDR and CDR2 is SFDVKD. V was clipped by 7 bases and J by 2 bases, with 10 bases between them. The CDR3 runs to 13 residues. This TCR derives from a man aged 45-60 years with active or convalescent COVID-19. This chain links TRBV24-1 with TRBJ1-1; maybe TRBD1 (6 bases). Material: peripheral blood. The CDR3 protein is CATRGQINTEAFF. CDR3 bases: TGTGCCACCAGAGGACAGATCAACACTGAAGCTTTCTTT.